This T cell receptor beta chain comes out of a study of CD8+ T cells in alopecia areata. Germline lookup yields CDR1 MNHEY and CDR2 SMNVEV (reference sequence). CDR3 length: 15 amino acids. The V end was cut by 0 bases, the J end by 3 bases, with 11 bases between. Following extraction, RNA underwent reverse transcription to cDNA, which served as the sequencing template. TCRdb's copy holds only in-frame clones and misses some; the assay was immunoSEQ multiplex PCR. The sample shows about 99,000 clones, about nine tenths of them seen only once. The treatment is: oral pan-JAK inhibitor, 5-10 mg twice daily.

The J gene is TRBJ1-2, the V gene TRBV27; perhaps TRBD1 as D (6 bases). This TCR derives from a human donor with alopecia areata. Sequencing used CD8+ T cells sorted from blood, obtained at approximately week 30, from a patient treated with tofacitinib. The CDR3 sequence: CASSLSAGGHYGYTF. The CDR3, as DNA: TGTGCCAGCAGTTTATCCGCCGGGGGCCACTATGGCTACACCTTC.